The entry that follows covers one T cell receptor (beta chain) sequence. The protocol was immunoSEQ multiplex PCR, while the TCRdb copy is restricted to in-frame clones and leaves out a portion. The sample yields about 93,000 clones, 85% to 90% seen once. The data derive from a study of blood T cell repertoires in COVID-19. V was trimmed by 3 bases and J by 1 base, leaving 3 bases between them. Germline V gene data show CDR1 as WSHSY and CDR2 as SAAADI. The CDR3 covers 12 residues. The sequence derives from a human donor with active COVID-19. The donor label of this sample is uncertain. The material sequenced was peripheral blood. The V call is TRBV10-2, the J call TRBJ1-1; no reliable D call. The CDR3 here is CASSDSNTEAFF. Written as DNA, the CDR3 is TGCGCCAGCAGTGACTCGAACACTGAAGCTTTCTTT.